The clone carrying this T cell receptor (beta chain) was detected a few times. Germline V gene lookup returns CDR1 SGDLS and CDR2 YYNGEE. CDR3 length: 15 amino acids. With V trimmed by 3 bases and J by 6 bases, 1 base remained unmatched. These data are taken from a study of blood T cell repertoires in COVID-19. Across the whole study: Samples of COVID-19 (acute and convalescent) were obtained from the United States, Italy and Spain.

Using immunoSEQ multiplex PCR, the repertoire was profiled, and TCRdb retains in-frame clones only, with some absent. Here the sample spans some 76,000 clones, over 80% being singletons. The clonotype comes from a man aged 45-65 years with COVID-19, enrolled during active disease. The material sequenced was peripheral blood. J is TRBJ2-2 and V is TRBV9; TRBD2 matches at 14 bases. The CDR3 DNA sequence: TGTGCCAGCAGCGGACTAGCGGGAGGGCCCGGGGAGCTGTTTTTT. This codes for CASSGLAGGPGELFF.